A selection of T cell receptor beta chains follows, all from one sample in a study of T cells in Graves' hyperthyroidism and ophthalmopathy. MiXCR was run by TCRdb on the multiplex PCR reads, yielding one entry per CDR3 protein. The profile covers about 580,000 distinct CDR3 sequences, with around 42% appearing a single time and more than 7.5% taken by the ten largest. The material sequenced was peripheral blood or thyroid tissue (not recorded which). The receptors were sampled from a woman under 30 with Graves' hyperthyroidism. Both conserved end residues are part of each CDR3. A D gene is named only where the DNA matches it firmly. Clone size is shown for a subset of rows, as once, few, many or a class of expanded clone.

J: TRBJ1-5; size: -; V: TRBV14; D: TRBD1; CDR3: CASSQETGGRNEHF; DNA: TGTGCCAGCAGCCAAGAGACAGGGGGTAGGAACGAGCATTTT
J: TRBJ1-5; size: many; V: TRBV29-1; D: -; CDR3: CSIRCNQPQHF; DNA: TGCAGCATACGGTGCAATCAGCCCCAGCATTTT
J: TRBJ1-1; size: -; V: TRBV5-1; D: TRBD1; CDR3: CASSQKRTGNTEAFF; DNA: TGCGCCAGCAGCCAAAAGAGGACAGGGAACACTGAAGCTTTCTTT
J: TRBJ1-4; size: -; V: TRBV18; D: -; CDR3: CASSPRGLPNEKLFF; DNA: TGTGCCAGCTCACCACGGGGGCTCCCTAATGAAAAACTGTTTTTT
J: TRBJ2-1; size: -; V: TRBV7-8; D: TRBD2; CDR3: CASSRPGGGNEQFF; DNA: TGTGCCAGCAGCCGCCCGGGAGGGGGCAATGAGCAGTTCTTC
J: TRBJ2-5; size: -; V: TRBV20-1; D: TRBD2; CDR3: CSARLASGRFQETQYF; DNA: TGCAGTGCTAGGCTGGCTAGCGGGAGGTTTCAAGAGACCCAGTACTTC
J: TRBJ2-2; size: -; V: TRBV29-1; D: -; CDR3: CSVAGTRTGELFF; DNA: TGCAGCGTGGCCGGGACAAGAACCGGGGAGCTGTTTTTT
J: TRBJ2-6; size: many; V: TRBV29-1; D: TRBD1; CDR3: CSARTGKDSGANVLTF; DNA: TGCAGCGCCCGGACAGGAAAGGACTCTGGGGCCAACGTCCTGACTTTC
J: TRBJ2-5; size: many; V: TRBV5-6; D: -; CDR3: CASSPIAELRETQYF; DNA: TGTGCCAGCAGCCCTATTGCGGAGCTAAGAGAGACCCAGTACTTC
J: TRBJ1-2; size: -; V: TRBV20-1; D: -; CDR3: CSASFGFNYGYTF; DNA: TGCAGTGCTAGTTTCGGGTTTAACTATGGCTACACCTTC
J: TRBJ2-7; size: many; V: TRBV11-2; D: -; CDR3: CASSPVKRFFYEQYF; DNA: TGTGCCAGCAGCCCGGTCAAGCGGTTCTTCTACGAGCAGTACTTC
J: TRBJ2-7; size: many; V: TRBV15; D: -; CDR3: CATSRVGDEQYF; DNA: TGTGCCACCAGCAGAGTTGGGGACGAGCAGTACTTC
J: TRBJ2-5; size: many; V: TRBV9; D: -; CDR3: CASSAGGQEETQYF; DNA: TGTGCCAGCAGTGCTGGGGGCCAAGAAGAGACCCAGTACTTC
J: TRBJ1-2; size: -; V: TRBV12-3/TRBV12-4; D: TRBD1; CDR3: CASSWDRGNGYTF; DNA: TGTGCCAGCAGCTGGGACAGGGGCAACGGCTACACCTTC
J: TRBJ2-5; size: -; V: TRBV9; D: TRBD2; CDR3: CASSALLAGGLETQYF; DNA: TGTGCCAGCAGCGCCCTTCTAGCGGGAGGGCTGGAGACCCAGTACTTC
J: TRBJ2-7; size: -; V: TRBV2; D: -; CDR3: CASSPRLGTSYEQYF; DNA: TGTGCCAGCAGTCCCAGACTAGGCACCTCCTACGAGCAGTACTTC
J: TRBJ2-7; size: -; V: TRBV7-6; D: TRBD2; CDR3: CASSAGLAPYEQYF; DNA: TGTGCCAGCAGCGCGGGACTAGCGCCCTATGAGCAGTACTTC
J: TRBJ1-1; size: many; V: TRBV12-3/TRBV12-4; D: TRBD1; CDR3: CASMDRSFWNTEAFF; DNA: TGTGCCAGCATGGACAGGTCGTTTTGGAACACTGAAGCTTTCTTT
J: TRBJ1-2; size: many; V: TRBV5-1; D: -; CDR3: CASSLEQGPGDGYTF; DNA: TGCGCCAGCAGCTTGGAACAGGGACCTGGCGATGGCTACACCTTC
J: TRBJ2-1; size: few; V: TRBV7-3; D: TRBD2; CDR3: CASSPLAGDLSDNEQFF; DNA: TGTGCCAGCAGCCCGCTAGCGGGAGATCTTTCCGACAATGAGCAGTTCTTC
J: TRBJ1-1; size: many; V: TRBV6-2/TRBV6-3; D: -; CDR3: CASRRPWGGNTEAFF; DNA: TGTGCCAGCAGACGACCCTGGGGGGGGAACACTGAAGCTTTCTTT
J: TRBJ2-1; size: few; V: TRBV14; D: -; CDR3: CASSQGLPNEQFF; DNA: TGTGCCAGCAGCCAGGGGTTACCGAATGAGCAGTTCTTC
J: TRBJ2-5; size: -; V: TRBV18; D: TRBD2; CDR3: CASSLWTSPTAQYF; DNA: TGTGCCAGCTCACTTTGGACTAGTCCCACCGCCCAGTACTTC
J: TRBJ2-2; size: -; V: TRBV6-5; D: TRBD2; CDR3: CASSYSIGRALAGTNTGELFF; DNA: TGTGCCAGCAGTTACTCGATAGGTAGAGCTCTAGCGGGCACGAACACCGGGGAGCTGTTTTTT
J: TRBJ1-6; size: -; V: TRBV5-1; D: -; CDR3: CASRREGSSYNSPLHF; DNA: TGCGCCAGCAGACGGGAGGGGAGCTCCTATAATTCACCCCTCCACTTT
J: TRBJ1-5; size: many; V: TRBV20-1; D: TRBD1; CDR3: CSARTGGAGNQPQHF; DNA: TGCAGTGCTCGGACAGGGGGCGCAGGCAATCAGCCCCAGCATTTT
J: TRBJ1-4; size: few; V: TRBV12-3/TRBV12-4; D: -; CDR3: CASSLGGREKLFF; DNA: TGTGCCAGCAGTTTAGGGGGACGGGAAAAACTGTTTTTT
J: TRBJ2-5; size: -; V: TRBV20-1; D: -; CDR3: CSARVYSLAETQYF; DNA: TGCAGTGCTAGGGTGTACAGTCTTGCCGAGACCCAGTACTTC
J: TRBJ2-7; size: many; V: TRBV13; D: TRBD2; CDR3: CASRPGTSDSYEQYF; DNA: TGTGCCAGCAGGCCCGGGACTAGCGATTCCTACGAGCAGTACTTC
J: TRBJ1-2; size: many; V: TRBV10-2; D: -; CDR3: CASSELTGNYGYTF; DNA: TGCGCCAGCAGTGAGTTAACTGGGAACTATGGCTACACCTTC
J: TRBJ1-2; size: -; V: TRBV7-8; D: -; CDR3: CASSLGYGGGYGYTF; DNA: TGTGCCAGCAGCTTAGGCTACGGGGGTGGCTATGGCTACACCTTC
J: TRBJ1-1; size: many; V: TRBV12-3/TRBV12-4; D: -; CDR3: CASSVSFQAFF; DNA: TGTGCCAGCAGTGTGAGTTTTCAAGCTTTCTTT
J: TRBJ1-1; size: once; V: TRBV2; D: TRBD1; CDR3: CASSERLQSGGTEAFF; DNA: TGTGCCAGCAGTGAACGTCTGCAGTCAGGGGGTACTGAAGCTTTCTTT
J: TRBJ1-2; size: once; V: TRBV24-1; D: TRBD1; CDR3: CATSDGTGKHGYTF; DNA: TGTGCCACCAGTGACGGGACAGGGAAGCATGGCTACACCTTC
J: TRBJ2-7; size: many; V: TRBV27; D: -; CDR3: CASRRGVREQYF; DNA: TGTGCCAGCAGGAGAGGGGTGAGGGAGCAGTACTTC
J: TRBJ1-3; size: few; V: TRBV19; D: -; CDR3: CASSIAVTSGSPAYF; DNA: TGTGCCAGTAGTATCGCAGTCACCTCTGGATCTCCCGCATATTTT
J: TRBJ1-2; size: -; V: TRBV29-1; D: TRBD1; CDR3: CSSRGQGYGYTF; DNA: TGCAGCTCGAGGGGGCAGGGCTATGGCTACACCTTC
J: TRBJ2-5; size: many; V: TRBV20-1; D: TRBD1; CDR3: CSARDVRGIEETQYF; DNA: TGCAGTGCTAGAGATGTCAGGGGGATCGAAGAGACCCAGTACTTC
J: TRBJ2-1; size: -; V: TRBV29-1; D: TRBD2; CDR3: CSVRSGWREGPNEQFF; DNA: TGCAGCGTTAGGTCGGGTTGGCGGGAGGGCCCCAATGAGCAGTTCTTC
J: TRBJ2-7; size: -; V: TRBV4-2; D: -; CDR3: CASSPSFSNNEQYF; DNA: TGTGCCAGCAGCCCCTCCTTCTCCAACAATGAGCAGTACTTC
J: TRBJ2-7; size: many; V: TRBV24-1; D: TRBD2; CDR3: CATSDAREENYEQYF; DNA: TGTGCCACCAGTGACGCCCGGGAGGAAAACTACGAGCAGTACTTC
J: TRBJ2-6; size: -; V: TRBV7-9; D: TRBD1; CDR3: CASSFRDREWVGANVLTF; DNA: TGTGCCAGCAGCTTCCGGGACAGGGAATGGGTTGGGGCCAACGTCCTGACTTTC
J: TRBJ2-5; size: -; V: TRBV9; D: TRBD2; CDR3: CASSLEGSGGTETQYF; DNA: TGTGCCAGCAGCTTGGAGGGTAGCGGGGGTACTGAGACCCAGTACTTC
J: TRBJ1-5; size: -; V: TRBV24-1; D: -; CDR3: CATRMERDNQPQHF; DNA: TGTGCCACCAGGATGGAGCGGGACAATCAGCCCCAGCATTTT
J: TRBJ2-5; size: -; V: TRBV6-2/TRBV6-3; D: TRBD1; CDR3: CASSNGQGETQYF; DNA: TGTGCCAGCAGCAATGGACAGGGTGAGACCCAGTACTTC
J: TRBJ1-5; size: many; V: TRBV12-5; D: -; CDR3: CASGLGPSNQPQHF; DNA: TGTGCTAGTGGTCTGGGACCAAGCAATCAGCCCCAGCATTTT
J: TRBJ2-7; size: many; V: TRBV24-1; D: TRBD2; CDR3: CATSDTTSRSSYEQYF; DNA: TGTGCCACCAGTGACACGACTAGCAGGAGCTCCTACGAGCAGTACTTC
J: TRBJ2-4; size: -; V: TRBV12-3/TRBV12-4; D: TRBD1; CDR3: CASSPDRGGNIQYF; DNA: TGTGCCAGCAGCCCGGACAGGGGTGGGAACATTCAGTACTTC
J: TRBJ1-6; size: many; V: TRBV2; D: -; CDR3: CASREDSVPNSPLHF; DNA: TGTGCCAGCAGGGAAGACAGTGTACCTAATTCACCCCTCCACTTT
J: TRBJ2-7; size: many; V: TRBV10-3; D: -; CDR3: CAISEWETHEQYF; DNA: TGTGCCATCAGTGAGTGGGAGACACACGAGCAGTACTTC
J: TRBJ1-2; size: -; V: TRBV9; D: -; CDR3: CASSPTIRQVYGYTF; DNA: TGTGCCAGCAGCCCAACAATCAGACAGGTTTATGGCTACACCTTC
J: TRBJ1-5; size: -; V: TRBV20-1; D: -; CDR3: CSAALRGPGRGQPQHF; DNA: TGCAGTGCCGCACTCCGAGGACCCGGGCGGGGGCAGCCCCAGCATTTT
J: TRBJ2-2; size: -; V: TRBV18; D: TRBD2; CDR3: CASSNPSGSWVTGELFF; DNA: TGTGCCAGCAGTAACCCTAGCGGGAGTTGGGTCACCGGGGAGCTGTTTTTT
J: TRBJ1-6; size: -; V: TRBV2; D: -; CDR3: CASSERQGIQPLHF; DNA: TGTGCCAGCAGTGAACGGCAGGGGATTCAGCCCCTCCACTTT
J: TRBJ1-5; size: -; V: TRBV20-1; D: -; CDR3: CSASRAGPSNQPQHF; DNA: TGCAGTGCTAGTCGAGCGGGACCGAGCAATCAGCCCCAGCATTTT
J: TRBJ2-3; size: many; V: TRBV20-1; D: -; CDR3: CSARTRASTDTQYF; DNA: TGCAGTGCTAGGACGCGGGCGAGCACAGATACGCAGTATTTT
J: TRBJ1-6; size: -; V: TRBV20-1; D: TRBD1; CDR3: CSAIAGGVSSPLHF; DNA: TGCAGTGCTATCGCAGGGGGCGTTAGTTCACCCCTCCACTTT
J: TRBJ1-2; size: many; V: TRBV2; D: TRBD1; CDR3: CASSEDRLNYGYTF; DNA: TGTGCCAGCAGCGAGGACAGGCTTAACTATGGCTACACCTTC